This T cell receptor (beta chain) is from a study of T cells after yellow fever vaccination (dated by TCRdb to between 2018 and 2021). A note on the overall study: The SMART-Seq v4 Ultra Low Input RNA kit was used to prepare libraries from fractions with low cell numbers. To follow T-cell clones before and after primary and booster YFV17D yellow fever vaccination, bulk TCR alpha and beta repertoires were sequenced over time. Two healthy male donors made up the cohort, one aged 18 to 30 years and the other aged 30 to 39 years. Bulk PBMC replicates and cell subsets were isolated from blood drawn at multiple timepoints before and after both primary and secondary immunization.

Broader findings and caveats from the paper: Because only two donors were included in the study, the extent to which the findings can be generalized is limited. A small fraction of clonotypes showed up in both the CD4 and CD8 compartments, probably as a result of convergent recombination. Most clones expanded after primary vaccination (approximately 97% of CD4 and around 89% of CD8) were re-detected after the booster, suggesting that broad memory maintenance occurred. Compared with the primary T-cell response, the secondary T-cell response was weaker but faster, peaking on day 5 rather than day 15. Because abundant contaminating clonotypes from the bulk population could be contained in FACS-sorted repertoires, computational filtering was required.

The sample's treatment or condition label is to be understood as: live attenuated yellow fever vaccine strain. A standard Ficoll-Paque protocol was used to isolate PBMCs from peripheral blood. Dynabeads CD4 and CD8 positive selection kits were used to isolate CD4 and CD8 T-cell fractions. TriZol was used to extract RNA from bulk PBMCs, CD4 and CD8 fractions, and dextramer-positive and dextramer-negative fractions. Of note for this clonotype: Its antigen is currently not known. No much larger clone exists at a distance of one base, and base qualities are not known.

From the germline V gene, CDR1 is SQVTM and CDR2 is ANQGSEA. V sheds 4 bases and J sheds 3 bases, leaving 8 bases between their ends. From the cysteine through the phenylalanine, the CDR3 covers 12 amino acids. Only the CDR3 part of the read is kept: 36 bases, read in frame from the first base. TCR cDNA was made using 5'RACE template switching, a step that added a universal primer site and unique molecular identifiers. cDNA synthesis was primed from both the TCR alpha and TCR beta constant segments. Library amplification involved two PCR steps, and the second step added sample barcodes and sequencing adapters. Sequencing of libraries was done on Illumina HiSeq 2500 (2x100 bp) or NovaSeq (2x150 bp). The original methods were these. MIGEC handled demultiplexing of reads and collapsing into UMI consensus sequences, while MiXCR performed V(D)J alignment. Using edgeR on replicate PBMC samples, clonotypes were called vaccine-responding if FDR was below 0.01 and the log2 fold change was above 5 up to day 15. Each bulk clonotype was labeled CD4 or CD8 based on which sequenced repertoire, CD4 or CD8, contained the clonotype at higher abundance. TCRdb trimmed public reads at Q25 via fastp, called clones via MiXCR and kept in-frame beta chains. Every distinct CDR3 protein forms one entry, paired with its most common genes and DNA. The V and J calls follow TCRdb's processing rather than the paper's. The sample table contains roughly 250,000 distinct CDR3 sequences; only one count was recorded for 10% to 15% of them. The top ten clones comprise 0.45% to 0.65% of the sample.

The sample consisted of CD4+ T cells sorted from PBMCs, taken 45 days after the yellow fever booster vaccination. This sequence was found in a man aged 25 to 40 who received the YFV17D yellow fever vaccine. This chain joins TRBV29-1 to TRBJ2-3; the D gene cannot be named for sure. The nucleotide sequence is TGCAGCGTTGTCGGGCGAACAGATACGCAGTATTTT. Translation gives CSVVGRTDTQYF.